These T cell receptor beta chains were read from a single sample in a study of T cells in narcolepsy. Some clones are missing from TCRdb's copy, which holds only in-frame ones; the method was immunoSEQ multiplex PCR. Here the sample spans 24,000 or so clones, 70% to 90% being singletons. Sample: CD45RA- memory CD4+ T cells from PBMCs. Source of these receptors: a human donor with narcolepsy. Each CDR3 is given with its conserved first and last residue. Fields, in order: D gene, J gene, V gene, CDR3 DNA, CDR3 protein. D genes are given only for firm matches.

>TRBD2|TRBJ2-1|TRBV6-6
TGTGCCAGCAGTGACCAAGCGGGAGTGCCCAATGAGCAGTTCTTC
CASSDQAGVPNEQFF
>.|TRBJ2-7|TRBV6-5
TGTGCCAGCAGTTCGCAGGGACCTTCTTCCTACGAGCAGTACTTC
CASSSQGPSSYEQYF
>.|TRBJ2-3|TRBV9
TGTGCCAGCAGCGTAGCGGGTACAGATACGCAGTATTTT
CASSVAGTDTQYF
>.|TRBJ1-4|TRBV7-2
TGTGCCAGCAGCTTAGTTCCGGGAAGTAATGAAAAACTGTTTTTT
CASSLVPGSNEKLFF
>TRBD1|TRBJ1-5|TRBV18
TGTGCCAGCTCACGGGACAGGGGGCATGGTCAGCCCCAGCATTTT
CASSRDRGHGQPQHF
>.|TRBJ2-5|TRBV10-3
TGTGCCATCGCACAGGACAAAGAGACCCAGTACTTC
CAIAQDKETQYF
>.|TRBJ2-2|TRBV28
TGTGCCAGCAGTTTATCGGAATGGAGGAGCAGGGAGCTGTTTTTT
CASSLSEWRSRELFF
>TRBD2|TRBJ2-5|TRBV6-1
TGTGCCAGCAGTGAAGAAGTAGCGGGAAGATTGCACGAGACCCAGTACTTC
CASSEEVAGRLHETQYF
>TRBD1|TRBJ2-4|TRBV2
TGTGCCAGCAGTGAACTAGACAGGGGGCGAGGGGACATTCAGTACTTC
CASSELDRGRGDIQYF
>.|TRBJ2-7|TRBV6-5
TGTGCCAGCAGTTACCGAGGGGACCGACTCCACGAGCAGTACTTC
CASSYRGDRLHEQYF